The source of this TCR beta chain is a study of T cell repertoires in cytomegalovirus infection. This clonotype was found many times. From the reads, TCRdb called clonotypes with MiXCR, one entry per CDR3 protein. The table includes 150,000 to 200,000 distinct CDR3 sequences, about a tenth detected once. CDR3 length: 13 residues. The J segment lost 8 bases and the V segment lost 5 bases, leaving 7 bases of the junction unmatched. Germline values: CDR1 SGHTA, CDR2 FQGNSA. This clonotype was sampled from a human donor in good health (CMV status not recorded). Some clones in this sample may be carry-over from other donors' samples. The sequenced material came from PBMCs. The chain uses TRBV7-2 and TRBJ1-2; 8 nucleotides match TRBD1. DNA for the CDR3: TGTGCCAGCAGCACGCAGGGGGCAGGAGGCTACACCTTC. It encodes CASSTQGAGGYTF.